This T cell receptor beta chain derives from a study of blood T cell repertoires in COVID-19. Study-wide background: The study drew acute and convalescent COVID-19 samples from the United States, Italy and Spain. From T cells, B-cell-depleted T cells, or PBMCs came the material, which was cDNA or gDNA.

Original processing notes: By means of reference gene primer amplification, nucleated cell counts were estimated. Sequenced by immunoSEQ multiplex PCR; TCRdb stores in-frame clones only, minus some. The V and J calls and clone size were taken over from that table, and D and trimming were inferred from the DNA. The sample consists of a few hundred thousand clones, around four fifths of them appearing once. This clone was counted once. From germline, CDR1 is SGHRS and CDR2 YFSETQ. This CDR3 region has 19 residues. V lost 4 bases to trimming and J lost 3 bases; unmatched junction nucleotides: 16. The origin of this receptor is a man aged 55 to 70 who had recovered from COVID-19. The sequenced sample consisted of peripheral blood. V and J are TRBV5-1 and TRBJ2-2; 9 nucleotides line up with TRBD1. The CDR3 protein is CASSPTGTGIKADTGELFF. Here the CDR3 DNA reads TGCGCCAGCAGCCCCACTGGGACAGGGATTAAAGCGGACACCGGGGAGCTGTTTTTT.